This T cell receptor beta chain was captured in a study of CD8 T cells in ankylosing spondylitis. CDR1 is LNHDA and CDR2 is SQIVND in the germline V gene (reference sequence). V lost 10 bases and J lost 4, with 21 bases in between. CDR3 length: 15 amino acids. Study-wide results and caveats: Earlier literature documents some of the motif variants in reactive arthritis synovial fluid and blood. Disease-linked clones proved CD8+ and comparatively uncommon in peripheral blood.

With respect to this clonotype: Its antigen is as yet unknown.

Making the TCR beta libraries involved quantitative 5'-RACE with molecular barcodes. A single record per CDR3 protein comes from TCRdb applying MiXCR to the 5' RACE reads. The table records approximately 350,000 distinct CDR3 sequences, over 12% of them present only once. The TCR sequence derives from a male donor with ankylosing spondylitis or in good health (not recorded which). This chain links TRBV19 with TRBJ2-3; D possibly matches TRBD1 or TRBD2 (7 bases each). Source material: blood, either unsorted or a sorted T cell fraction (not recorded which). CDR3 sequence: CATRRDQGGADTQYF. The CDR3 coding sequence is TGTGCCACTAGACGCGACCAGGGGGGGGCAGATACGCAGTATTTT.